This T cell receptor beta chain was sequenced for a study of blood T cell repertoires in COVID-19. Study-level information: The United States, Italy and Spain supplied acute and convalescent COVID-19 samples.

Authors' methods: By means of reference gene primer amplification, nucleated cell counts were estimated. Clones were sequenced by immunoSEQ multiplex PCR, and TCRdb holds only the in-frame ones, with some missing. Clone size and V and J calls were adopted from that table, with D and trimming inferred from the DNA. The profile shows fewer than 500,000 clones, around 89% of them singletons. Deletions cut 2 bases from V and 2 bases from J, with 9 bases between. Per germline, CDR1 KGHDR and CDR2 SFDVKD. This CDR3 spans 15 amino acids. The chain joins TRBV24-1 to TRBJ1-5; unclear D gene. The TCR originated in a woman aged 25 to 39 with acute or convalescent COVID-19. Sequencing was carried out using peripheral blood. DNA for the CDR3: TGTGCCACCAGTGATTCCGACACAGGCAATCAGCCCCAGCATTTT. It encodes CATSDSDTGNQPQHF.